These 16 T cell receptor beta chains were all obtained from the same sample, sequenced in a study of blood T cell repertoires in COVID-19. This table comes from immunoSEQ multiplex PCR, and its TCRdb copy is limited to in-frame clones, with some not included. The table includes over 85,000 clones, 88% detected once. The sample comprised peripheral blood. These receptors all stem from a woman in her 70s with acute or convalescent COVID-19.

The chain joins TRBV19 to TRBJ2-1; 7 bases are a match to TRBD1. CDR3 length: 13 amino acids. The trim removed 4 bases at V and 5 bases at J, leaving 2 bases unmatched. Germline V CDR1 and CDR2: LNHDA, SQIVND (reference sequence). CDR3 amino acids: CASSTTGHNEQFF. In DNA, the CDR3 is TGTGCCAGTAGTACGACAGGGCACAATGAGCAGTTCTTC.

Notes on this clone: A read error may produce the germline difference seen at one junction end. The rearrangement links TRBV7-3 to TRBJ2-5; 14 nucleotides match TRBD2. The CDR3 runs to 13 residues. Germline V gene sequence: CDR1 SGHTA, CDR2 FQGTGA. This chain's CDR3 is CASSPGLAGGLDF. The CDR3 nucleotides are TGTGCCAGCAGCCCCGGACTAGCGGGGGGTCTCGACTTC.

The rearrangement joins TRBV7-9 to TRBJ1-2; the match to TRBD1 covers 7 bases. CDR3 length equals 15 residues. Trimming removed 3 bases from V and 2 bases from J; junction bases left unmatched: 6. Germline CDR1 and CDR2: SEHNR and FQNEAQ (reference sequence). The CDR3, as DNA: TGTGCCAGCAGCTTGCCCGGGACAGAGAACTATGGCTACACCTTC. Amino acid sequence: CASSLPGTENYGYTF.

J is TRBJ2-7 and V is TRBV3-1 (or the pseudogene TRBV3-2); possibly TRBD1 for D (6 bases). The V and J ends lost 6 bases and 6 bases respectively, with 12 bases between them. This CDR3 spans 12 amino acids. Germline V gene lookup returns CDR1 LGHDT and CDR2 YNNKEL (reference sequence). This chain's CDR3 is CASSHTQGEQYF. CDR3 nucleotides: TGTGCCAGCAGTCACACACAGGGCGAGCAGTACTTC.

This clone has only one observation. The chain links TRBV10-1 to TRBJ1-4, with D perhaps TRBD1 (5 bases). The germline gives CDR1 WNHNN, CDR2 SYGVQD (reference sequence). This CDR3 spans 16 amino acids. Trimming left V 7 bases short and J 0 bases short, with 15 bases between. CDR3 bases: TGCGCCAGCATGGGTCAGGGCCCCGCAACTAATGAAAAACTGTTTTTT. This encodes CASMGQGPATNEKLFF.

This sequence joins TRBV15 and TRBJ2-1; 14 bases are shared with TRBD2. The V gene's germline CDR1 is LNHNV and CDR2 YYDKDF (reference sequence). This CDR3 contains 15 residues. After removal of 3 bases from V and 10 bases from J, the junction contained 5 bases not matched to a gene. The DNA of the CDR3 is TGTGCCACCAGCAGGGGGACTAGCGGGAGATTCGAGCAGTTCTTC. Residues: CATSRGTSGRFEQFF.

The chain joins TRBV5-1 to TRBJ2-7, with D maybe TRBD1 (5 bases). V was pared by 5 bases and J by 2 bases, with 11 bases between. Germline loops: CDR1 SGHRS, CDR2 YFSETQ. This CDR3 is built from 13 residues. The CDR3 coding sequence is TGCGCCAGCAGTAATGACAGACCCTACGAGCAGTACTTC. The encoded protein is CASSNDRPYEQYF.

The V call is TRBV6-5, the J call TRBJ1-6; 10 bases agree with TRBD1. The ends lost 2 bases at V and 6 bases at J; junction bases unmatched: 4. The CDR3 has 16 amino acids. From germline, CDR1 is MNHEY and CDR2 SVGAGI. The CDR3 here is CASSYMTGGSNSPLHF. Written as DNA, the CDR3 is TGTGCCAGCAGTTACATGACAGGGGGCAGTAATTCACCCCTCCACTTT.

This clone was seen just once. The chain joins TRBV6-5 to TRBJ1-6, with 7 bases that match TRBD1. Germline V gene lookup returns CDR1 MNHEY and CDR2 SVGAGI. The V and J ends lost 6 bases and 6 bases, in that order; junction bases with no gene match: 8. This CDR3 comprises 15 residues. The CDR3 nucleotides are TGTGCCAGCAGCACAGGGGACAAATTTAATTCACCCCTCCACTTT. It encodes CASSTGDKFNSPLHF.

This chain uses TRBV5-1 with TRBJ2-6, with TRBD1 matching over 7 bases. This CDR3 spans 16 amino acids. Germline trimming cut 4 bases from V and 4 bases from J; bases unmatched to any gene: 8. CDR1 is SGHRS and CDR2 is YFSETQ in the germline V gene. CDR3 sequence: CASSPTTGPGANVLTF. The CDR3 nucleotides read TGCGCCAGCAGCCCTACGACAGGGCCCGGGGCCAACGTCCTGACTTTC.

In the case of this clone: Additional DNA sequences in this sample encode the identical CDR3. The V call is TRBV5-6, the J call TRBJ2-7; unclear D gene. CDR1 and CDR2 from the germline V gene are SGHDT and YYEEEE. Trimming removed 1 base from V and 2 bases from J, with 7 bases in between. This CDR3 comprises 13 residues. The CDR3 sequence: CASSLSAAYEQYF. The CDR3 DNA follows: TGTGCCAGCAGCTTGAGCGCGGCCTACGAGCAGTACTTC. The variable domain in full, completed from reference TRBV5-6 and TRBJ2-7, reads DAGVTQSPTHLIKTRGQQVTLRCSPKSGHDTVSWYQQALGQGPQFIFQYYEEEERQRGNFPDRFSGHQFPNYSSELNVNALLLGDSALYLCASSLSAAYEQYFGPGTRLTVT.

The chain recombines TRBV5-1 with TRBJ2-7; TRBD1 might be the D (5 bases). Trimming pared 4 bases from V and 3 bases from J, leaving 14 bases between. Germline V gives CDR1 SGHRS, CDR2 YFSETQ. The CDR3 has 14 residues. The CDR3 region is CASSPGQGDYEQYF. The CDR3 DNA reads TGCGCCAGCAGCCCTGGACAAGGGGACTACGAGCAGTACTTC.

V usage is TRBV24-1 and J usage is TRBJ2-2; 7 nucleotides match TRBD2. CDR1 KGHDR and CDR2 SFDVKD come from the germline V gene. The CDR3 consists of 16 residues. V dropped 3 bases and J dropped 1; count of bases not matched to a gene: 4. The CDR3 nucleotides are TGTGCCACCAGTGATGCTCAGCGGGGGAACACCGGGGAGCTGTTTTTT. It encodes CATSDAQRGNTGELFF.

The chain links TRBV28 to TRBJ1-6, with D perhaps TRBD1 (6 bases). The CDR3 has 12 amino acids. The ends were cut back, 7 bases at V and 7 bases at J, with 8 bases in the middle. Germline V gene lookup returns CDR1 MDHEN and CDR2 SYDVKM. The CDR3 DNA sequence: TGTGCCAGCAATACAGGGAATTCACCCCTCCACTTT. Protein: CASNTGNSPLHF.

The gene calls are TRBV25-1 and TRBJ1-3; 9 bases are shared with TRBD1. Germline-derived CDR1 and CDR2 are MGHDK and SYGVNS. CDR3 length: 15 residues. V was pared by 4 bases and J by 4 bases, with 5 bases of the junction left unmatched. The chain's CDR3 is CASSAQGASGNTIYF. The CDR3 DNA is TGTGCCAGCAGTGCACAGGGGGCATCGGGAAACACCATATATTTT.

The chain uses TRBV19 and TRBJ2-1; D unresolved. Germline assignment: CDR1 LNHDA and CDR2 SQIVND (reference sequence). This CDR3 comprises 13 residues. Trimming took off 3 bases at V and 5 bases at J, with 8 bases between the two ends. In DNA, the CDR3 is TGTGCCAGTAGTATGAGGTTCCACAATGAGCAGTTCTTC. Its protein product is CASSMRFHNEQFF.